This T cell receptor beta chain is drawn from a study of OX40 agonist ivuxolimab in advanced cancers. Profiled with immunoSEQ multiplex PCR; TCRdb holds only in-frame clones, not every one. The sample lists tens of thousands of clones; around 85% were seen once. This clone was counted a few times. Trimming took 7 bases from V and 3 from J; bases not matched to a gene: 2. Looked up from germline, CDR1 is SQVTM and CDR2 is ANQGSEA. This CDR3 has 11 amino acids. The clonotype comes from an adult with an advanced solid tumor such as melanoma, head and neck, liver or kidney cancer. The sample was CD4+ or CD8+ T cells sorted from blood, taken in a trial of the OX40 agonist ivuxolimab. The chain uses TRBV29-1 and TRBJ1-1, with 7 bases lining up with TRBD1. The CDR3 loop is CSGDRDTEAFF. CDR3 DNA sequence: TGCAGCGGCGACAGGGACACTGAAGCTTTCTTT.